Shown below are 12 T cell receptor beta chains from a single sample sequenced in a study of blood T cells in healthy people across ages. The second PCR ran about 6 to 11 cycles with a sample-barcoded 5' primer and J-beta primers. TCRdb re-derived calls from the 5' RACE reads in MiXCR, one entry per CDR3 protein. The sample yields almost 1 million distinct CDR3 sequences, roughly 51% seen once. Sequenced sample: blood. Receptor source: a woman aged 55-69 years in good health.

The chain is built from TRBV27 and TRBJ2-1, with 10 bases lining up with TRBD2. The ends lost 0 bases at V and 15 bases at J; junction bases unmatched: 23. CDR1 and CDR2 from the germline V gene are MNHEY and SMNVEV (reference sequence). CDR3 length: 19 amino acids. The CDR3: CASSLSLPLLSGRGSMAFF. CDR3 in DNA: TGTGCCAGCAGTTTATCCCTGCCCCTCTTAAGCGGGAGGGGGAGTATGGCGTTCTTC.

This sequence joins TRBV3-1 and TRBJ1-6, with 7 positions matching TRBD1. The junction had 15 bases not matched to a gene; V was cut back by 3 bases and J by 10 bases. The CDR3 runs to 17 residues. Germline V gene sequence: CDR1 LGHDT, CDR2 YNNKEL (reference sequence). The CDR3 loop is CASSHVLTGRVTSPLHF. Here the CDR3 DNA reads TGTGCCAGCAGCCACGTACTGACAGGGCGGGTTACCTCACCCCTCCACTTT.

The chain has TRBV6-2 or TRBV6-3 and TRBJ2-6; D is ambiguous. The J call may not be correct, given that the DNA end is closer to TRBJ2-1. The CDR3 is 16 amino acids. The germline V gene encodes CDR1 MNHEY and CDR2 SVGEGT. CDR3 in amino acids: CASRTGKGAGDNEQFF. The CDR3 coding sequence is TGTGCCAGCAGGACGGGTAAGGGTGCTGGGGATAATGAGCAGTTCTTC.

The V and J genes are TRBV12-3 or TRBV12-4 and TRBJ2-4, with 13 bases lining up with TRBD2. This CDR3 has 22 amino acids. Losses at the gene ends were 5 bases for V and 0 bases for J; bases not matched to a gene: 19. CDR3 nucleotides: TGTGCCAGCAGTCTTTGGACTAGCGGGAGTGGCCTCATGGTTGGAGCCAAAAACATTCAGTACTTC. This translates into CASSLWTSGSGLMVGAKNIQYF.

This sequence joins TRBV3-1 and TRBJ1-5; D is undetermined. V was trimmed by 5 bases and J by 4 bases, leaving 12 bases between them. CDR3 size: 14 residues. Per the germline V gene, CDR1 is LGHDT and CDR2 is YNNKEL (reference sequence). CDR3 loop: CASSYHGDNQPQHF. CDR3 nucleotide sequence: TGTGCCAGCAGCTACCACGGGGATAATCAGCCCCAGCATTTT.

This clonotype was picked up a small number of times. The J gene is TRBJ2-7, the V gene TRBV6-6; the D gene is possibly TRBD2 (7 bases). The CDR3 length is 15 residues. Germline V CDR1 and CDR2: MNHNY, SVGAGI (reference sequence). The V and J ends lost 7 bases and 2 bases respectively, with 18 bases between them. In nucleotides, the CDR3 is TGTGCCAGCACCCCGGGGGCTAGCGGCACCTACGAGCAGTACTTC. Translated, it gives CASTPGASGTYEQYF.

The genes are TRBV7-2 and TRBJ1-2; D is unresolved. The CDR3 totals 17 residues. Germline V gives CDR1 SGHTA, CDR2 FQGNSA. Trimming stripped 0 bases from V and 4 bases from J, with 18 bases between. The CDR3 region is CASSLAGELVKVYGYTF. CDR3 nucleotide sequence: TGTGCCAGCAGCTTAGCCGGGGAATTGGTGAAGGTCTATGGCTACACCTTC.

This clonotype was seen only a few times. The J gene is TRBJ2-5, the V gene TRBV20-1, with a tentative D call TRBD2 (6 bases). Germline V gene sequence: CDR1 DFQATT, CDR2 SNEGSKA (reference sequence). V lost 1 base to trimming and J lost 2 bases, with 11 bases between them. CDR3 length equals 14 residues. The DNA for the CDR3 is TGCAGTGCTAGAGTCCCTGGACTACAAGAGACCCAGTACTTC. This translates into CSARVPGLQETQYF.

This clonotype occurred once. The chain recombines TRBV7-2 with TRBJ2-3; tentative D call: TRBD1 (6 bases). The CDR3 covers 15 residues. Germline assignment: CDR1 SGHTA and CDR2 FQGNSA. The germline V and J ends were trimmed by 4 bases and 0 bases, with 11 bases remaining between them. The CDR3 DNA follows: TGTGCCAGCAGCTCCCCACAGGGTAGCACAGATACGCAGTATTTT. Translating gives CASSSPQGSTDTQYF.

The V gene is TRBV11-2, the J gene TRBJ1-2; D uncertain. CDR3 size: 14 residues. Germline-derived CDR1 and CDR2 are SGHAT and FQNNGV. Trimming removed 0 bases from V and 5 bases from J, with 10 bases in between. CDR3 in amino acids: CASSLDPAGYGYTF. CDR3 nucleotides: TGTGCCAGCAGCTTAGATCCGGCGGGTTATGGCTACACCTTC.

The rearrangement joins TRBV6-6 to TRBJ1-6; D is unresolved. Per germline, CDR1 MNHNY and CDR2 SVGAGI (reference sequence). Trimming removed 0 bases at V and 7 bases at J, with 10 bases between. This CDR3 is 15 amino acids long. The CDR3 sequence: CASSYSADVNSPLHF. CDR3 in DNA: TGTGCCAGCAGTTACTCAGCCGATGTAAATTCACCCCTCCACTTT.

The sample holds a few counts of this clonotype. The chain carries TRBV6-2 or TRBV6-3 and TRBJ2-7; a weak D match, TRBD1 (6 bases). The CDR3 totals 13 residues. Germline-derived CDR1 and CDR2 are MNHEY and SVGEGT. Trimming cost V 8 bases and J 5 bases, with 16 bases left between them. Written as DNA, the CDR3 is TGTGCCAGCGGTTTCCAGGGGACCGACGAGCAGTACTTC. It codes for CASGFQGTDEQYF.